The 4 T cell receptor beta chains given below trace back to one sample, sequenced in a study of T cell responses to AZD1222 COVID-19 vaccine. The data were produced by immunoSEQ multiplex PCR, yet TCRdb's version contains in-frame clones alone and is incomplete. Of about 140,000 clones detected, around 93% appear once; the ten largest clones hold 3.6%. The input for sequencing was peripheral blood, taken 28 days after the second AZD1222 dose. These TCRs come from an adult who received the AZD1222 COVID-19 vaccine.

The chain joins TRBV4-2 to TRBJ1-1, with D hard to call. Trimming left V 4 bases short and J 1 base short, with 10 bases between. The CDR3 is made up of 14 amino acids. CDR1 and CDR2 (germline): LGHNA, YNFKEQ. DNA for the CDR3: TGTGCCAGCAGCCTTCTCCCCGAGAACACTGAAGCTTTCTTT. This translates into CASSLLPENTEAFF.

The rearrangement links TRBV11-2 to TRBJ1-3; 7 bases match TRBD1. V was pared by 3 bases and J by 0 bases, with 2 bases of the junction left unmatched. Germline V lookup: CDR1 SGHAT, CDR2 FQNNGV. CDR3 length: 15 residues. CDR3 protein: CASSFGQDSGNTIYF. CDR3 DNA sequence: TGTGCCAGCAGCTTTGGACAGGACTCTGGAAACACCATATATTTT.

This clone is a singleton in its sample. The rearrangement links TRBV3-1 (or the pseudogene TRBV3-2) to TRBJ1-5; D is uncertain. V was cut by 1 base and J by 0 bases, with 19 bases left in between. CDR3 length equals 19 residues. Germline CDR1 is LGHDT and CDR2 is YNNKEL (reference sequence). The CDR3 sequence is CASSQGTGRIDYSNQPQHF. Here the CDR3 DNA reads TGTGCCAGCAGCCAAGGAACGGGTCGAATCGATTATAGCAATCAGCCCCAGCATTTT.

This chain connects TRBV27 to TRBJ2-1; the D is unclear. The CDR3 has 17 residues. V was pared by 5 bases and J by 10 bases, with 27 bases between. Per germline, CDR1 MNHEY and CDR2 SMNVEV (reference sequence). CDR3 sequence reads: CASSPLATKGALGEQFF. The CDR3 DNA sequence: TGTGCCAGCAGTCCACTGGCGACGAAGGGCGCCCTGGGGGAGCAGTTCTTC.